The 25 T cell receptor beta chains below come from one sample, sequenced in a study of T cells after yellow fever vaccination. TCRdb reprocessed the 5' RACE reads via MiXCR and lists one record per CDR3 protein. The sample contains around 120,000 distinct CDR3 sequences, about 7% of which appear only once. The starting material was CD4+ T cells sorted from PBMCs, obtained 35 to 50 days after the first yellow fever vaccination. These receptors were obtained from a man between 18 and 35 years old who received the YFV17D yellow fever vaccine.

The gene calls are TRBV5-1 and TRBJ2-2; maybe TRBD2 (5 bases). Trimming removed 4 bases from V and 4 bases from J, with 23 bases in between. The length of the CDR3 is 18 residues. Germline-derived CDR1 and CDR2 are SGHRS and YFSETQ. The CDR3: CASSHTLRKLVFTGELFF. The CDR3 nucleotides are TGCGCCAGCAGCCACACATTAAGGAAACTAGTGTTCACCGGGGAGCTGTTTTTT. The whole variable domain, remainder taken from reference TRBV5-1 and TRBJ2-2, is KAGVTQTPRYLIKTRGQQVTLSCSPISGHRSVSWYQQTPGQGLQFLFEYFSETQRNKGNFPGRFSGRQFSNSRSEMNVSTLELGDSALYLCASSHTLRKLVFTGELFFGEGSRLTVL.

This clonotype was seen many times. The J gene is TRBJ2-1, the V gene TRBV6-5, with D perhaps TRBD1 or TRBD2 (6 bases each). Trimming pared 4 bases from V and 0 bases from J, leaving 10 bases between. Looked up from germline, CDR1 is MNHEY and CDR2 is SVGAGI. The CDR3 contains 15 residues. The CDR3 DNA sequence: TGTGCCAGCAGTTGGGGGGCAGGCTCCTACAATGAGCAGTTCTTC. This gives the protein CASSWGAGSYNEQFF.

CDR3 loop: CASSLSLANTGELFF. The CDR3 DNA sequence: TGCGCCAGCAGCTTGAGCCTAGCAAACACCGGGGAGCTGTTTTTT. The J gene is TRBJ2-2, the V gene TRBV5-1; TRBD2 might be the D (5 bases). Germline V lookup: CDR1 SGHRS, CDR2 YFSETQ. The CDR3 loop spans 15 amino acids. Trimming left V 1 base short and J 2 bases short, with 9 bases between.

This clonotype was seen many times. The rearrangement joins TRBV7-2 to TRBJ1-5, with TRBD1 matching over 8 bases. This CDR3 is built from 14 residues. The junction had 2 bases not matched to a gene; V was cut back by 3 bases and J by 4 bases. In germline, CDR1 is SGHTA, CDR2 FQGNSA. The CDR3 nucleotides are TGTGCCAGCAGCTTGGACAGGGTGAATCAGCCCCAGCATTTT. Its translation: CASSLDRVNQPQHF.

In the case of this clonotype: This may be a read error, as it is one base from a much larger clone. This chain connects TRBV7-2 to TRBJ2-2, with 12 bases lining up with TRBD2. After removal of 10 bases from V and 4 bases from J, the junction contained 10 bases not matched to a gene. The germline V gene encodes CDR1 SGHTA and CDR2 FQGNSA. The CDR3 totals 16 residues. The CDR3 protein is CAIRLAGGQGTGELFF. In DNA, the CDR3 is TGTGCCATCAGGCTAGCGGGGGGGCAGGGCACCGGGGAGCTGTTTTTT.

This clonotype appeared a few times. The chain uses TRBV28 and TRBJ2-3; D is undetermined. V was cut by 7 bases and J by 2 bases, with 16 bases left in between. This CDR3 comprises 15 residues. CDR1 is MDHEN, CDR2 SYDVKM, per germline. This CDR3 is CASNPAGTTTDTQYF. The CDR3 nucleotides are TGTGCCAGCAACCCGGCAGGAACCACCACAGATACGCAGTATTTT.

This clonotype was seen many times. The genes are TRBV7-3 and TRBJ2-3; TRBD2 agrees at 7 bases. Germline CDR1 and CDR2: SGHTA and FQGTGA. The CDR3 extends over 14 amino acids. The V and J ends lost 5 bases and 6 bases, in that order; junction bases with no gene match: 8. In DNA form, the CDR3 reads TGTGCCAGCAGCCCCGGGGGAGGGGCGGATACGCAGTATTTT. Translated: CASSPGGGADTQYF.

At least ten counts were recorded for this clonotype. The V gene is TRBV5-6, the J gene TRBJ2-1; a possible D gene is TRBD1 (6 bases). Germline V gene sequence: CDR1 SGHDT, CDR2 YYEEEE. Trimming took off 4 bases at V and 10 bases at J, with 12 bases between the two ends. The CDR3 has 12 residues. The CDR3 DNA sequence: TGTGCCAGCAGCCCCACAGGGATGGAGCAGTTCTTC. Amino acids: CASSPTGMEQFF.

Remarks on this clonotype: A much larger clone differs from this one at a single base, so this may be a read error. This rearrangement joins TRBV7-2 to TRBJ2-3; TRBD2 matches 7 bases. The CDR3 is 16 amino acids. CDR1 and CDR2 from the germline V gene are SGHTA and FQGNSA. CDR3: CAGSLRSGGGTDTQYF. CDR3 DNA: TGTGCCGGCAGCTTGAGGTCGGGGGGAGGAACAGATACGCAGTATTTT.

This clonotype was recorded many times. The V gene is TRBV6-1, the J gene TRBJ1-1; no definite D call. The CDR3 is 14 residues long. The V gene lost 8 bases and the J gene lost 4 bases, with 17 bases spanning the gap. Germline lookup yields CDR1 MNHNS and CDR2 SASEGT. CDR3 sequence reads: CASFPDGFGTEAFF. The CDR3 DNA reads TGTGCCAGCTTCCCTGACGGATTCGGCACTGAAGCTTTCTTT.

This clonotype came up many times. The CDR3 coding sequence is TGTGCCAGCACTTACGGGGGAGGACAGGTAACCGGGGCCAACGTCCTGACTTTC. Protein: CASTYGGGQVTGANVLTF. This chain uses TRBV4-2 with TRBJ2-6; D is possibly TRBD1 (7 bases). V gave up 7 bases and J gave up 4 bases, with 23 bases separating them. The germline V gene encodes CDR1 LGHNA and CDR2 YNFKEQ. CDR3 length equals 18 residues.

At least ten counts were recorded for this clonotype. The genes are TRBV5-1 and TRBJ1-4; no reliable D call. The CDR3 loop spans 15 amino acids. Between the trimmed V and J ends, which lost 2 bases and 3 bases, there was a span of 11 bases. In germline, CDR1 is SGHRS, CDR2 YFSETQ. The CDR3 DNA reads TGCGCCAGCAGCTTAGGATCTGGGGCTAATGAAAAACTGTTTTTT. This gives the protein CASSLGSGANEKLFF. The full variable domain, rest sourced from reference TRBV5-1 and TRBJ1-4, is KAGVTQTPRYLIKTRGQQVTLSCSPISGHRSVSWYQQTPGQGLQFLFEYFSETQRNKGNFPGRFSGRQFSNSRSEMNVSTLELGDSALYLCASSLGSGANEKLFFGSGTQLSVL.

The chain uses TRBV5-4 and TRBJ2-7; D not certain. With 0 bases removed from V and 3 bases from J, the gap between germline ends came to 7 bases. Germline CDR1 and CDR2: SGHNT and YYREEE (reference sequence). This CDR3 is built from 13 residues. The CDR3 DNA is TGTGCCAGCAGCTTGGGGCAATACTACGAGCAGTACTTC. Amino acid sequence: CASSLGQYYEQYF. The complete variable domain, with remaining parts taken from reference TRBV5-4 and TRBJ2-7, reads ETGVTQSPTHLIKTRGQQVTLRCSSQSGHNTVSWYQQALGQGPQFIFQYYREEENGRGNFPPRFSGLQFPNYSSELNVNALELDDSALYLCASSLGQYYEQYFGPGTRLTVT.

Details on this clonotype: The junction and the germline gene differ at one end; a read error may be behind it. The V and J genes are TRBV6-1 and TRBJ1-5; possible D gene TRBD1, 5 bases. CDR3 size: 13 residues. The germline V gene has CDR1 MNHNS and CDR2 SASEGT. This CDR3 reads CASSLDSTQPQHF. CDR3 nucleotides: TGTGCCAGCAGCCTTGACAGCACTCAGCCCCAGCATTTT.

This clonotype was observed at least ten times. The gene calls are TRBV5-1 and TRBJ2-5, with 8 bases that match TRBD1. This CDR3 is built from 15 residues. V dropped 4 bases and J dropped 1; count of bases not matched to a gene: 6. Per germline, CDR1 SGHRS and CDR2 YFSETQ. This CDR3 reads CASSGQGQPQETQYF. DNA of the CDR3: TGCGCCAGCAGCGGACAGGGACAGCCCCAAGAGACCCAGTACTTC.

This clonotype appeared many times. Here the CDR3 DNA reads TGCGCCAGCAGCTTATTAGGACTAGCGGGACGGCGGGCAGATACGCAGTATTTT. Its translation is CASSLLGLAGRRADTQYF. The rearrangement links TRBV5-1 to TRBJ2-3, with 12 bases identical to TRBD2. CDR3 size: 18 residues. The trim removed 2 bases at V and 4 bases at J, leaving 11 bases unmatched. The germline V gene has CDR1 SGHRS and CDR2 YFSETQ.

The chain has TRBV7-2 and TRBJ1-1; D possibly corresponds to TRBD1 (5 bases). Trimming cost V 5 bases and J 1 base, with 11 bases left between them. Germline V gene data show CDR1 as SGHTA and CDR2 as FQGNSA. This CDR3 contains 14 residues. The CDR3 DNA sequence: TGTGCCAGCAGCCCGGGACCCCCGAACACTGAAGCTTTCTTT. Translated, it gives CASSPGPPNTEAFF. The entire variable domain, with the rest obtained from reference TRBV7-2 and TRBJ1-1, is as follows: GAGVSQSPSNKVTEKGKDVELRCDPISGHTALYWYRQSLGQGLEFLIYFQGNSAPDKSGLPSDRFSAERTGGSVSTLTIQRTQQEDSAVYLCASSPGPPNTEAFFGQGTRLTVV.

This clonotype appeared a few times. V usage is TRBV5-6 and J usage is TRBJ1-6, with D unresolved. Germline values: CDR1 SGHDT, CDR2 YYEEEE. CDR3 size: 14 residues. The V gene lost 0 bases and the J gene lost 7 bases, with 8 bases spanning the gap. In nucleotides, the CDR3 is TGTGCCAGCAGCTTGGGCAGGACGAATTCACCCCTCCACTTT. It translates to CASSLGRTNSPLHF.

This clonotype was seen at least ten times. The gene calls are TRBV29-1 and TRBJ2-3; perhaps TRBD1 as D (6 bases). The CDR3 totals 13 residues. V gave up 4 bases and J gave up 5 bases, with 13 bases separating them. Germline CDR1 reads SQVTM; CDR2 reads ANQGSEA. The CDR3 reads CSVVRGAEDTQYF. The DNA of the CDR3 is TGCAGCGTTGTCAGGGGCGCCGAAGATACGCAGTATTTT.

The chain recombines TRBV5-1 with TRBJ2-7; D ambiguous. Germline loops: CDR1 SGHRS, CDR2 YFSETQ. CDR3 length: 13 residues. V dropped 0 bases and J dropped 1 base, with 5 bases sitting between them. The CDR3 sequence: CASSLAGSYEQYF. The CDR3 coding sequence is TGCGCCAGCAGCTTGGCGGGTTCCTACGAGCAGTACTTC.

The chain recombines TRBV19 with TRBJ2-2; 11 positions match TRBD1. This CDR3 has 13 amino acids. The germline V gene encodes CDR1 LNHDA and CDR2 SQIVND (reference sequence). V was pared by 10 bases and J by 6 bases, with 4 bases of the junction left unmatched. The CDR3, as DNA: TGTGCCACTACGGGACAGGGGGCCGGGGAGCTGTTTTTT. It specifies CATTGQGAGELFF.

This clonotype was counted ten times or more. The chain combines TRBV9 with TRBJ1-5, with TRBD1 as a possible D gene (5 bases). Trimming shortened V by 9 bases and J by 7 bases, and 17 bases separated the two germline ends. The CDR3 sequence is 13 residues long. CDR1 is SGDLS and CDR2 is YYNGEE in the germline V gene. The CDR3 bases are TGTGCCACAAACGACAGAAGGTCACAGCCCCAGCATTTT. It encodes CATNDRRSQPQHF.

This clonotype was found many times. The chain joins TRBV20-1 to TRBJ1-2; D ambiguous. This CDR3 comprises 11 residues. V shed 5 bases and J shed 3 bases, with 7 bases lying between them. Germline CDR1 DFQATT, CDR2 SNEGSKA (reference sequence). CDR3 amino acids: CSAWTDYGYTF. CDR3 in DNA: TGCAGTGCTTGGACGGACTATGGCTACACCTTC.

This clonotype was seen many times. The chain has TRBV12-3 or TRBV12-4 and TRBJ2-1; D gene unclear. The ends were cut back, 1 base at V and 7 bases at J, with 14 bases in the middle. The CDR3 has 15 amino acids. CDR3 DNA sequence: TGTGCCAGCAGTTTAGGGTCCGGTGTCTGGAATGAGCAGTTCTTC. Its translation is CASSLGSGVWNEQFF.

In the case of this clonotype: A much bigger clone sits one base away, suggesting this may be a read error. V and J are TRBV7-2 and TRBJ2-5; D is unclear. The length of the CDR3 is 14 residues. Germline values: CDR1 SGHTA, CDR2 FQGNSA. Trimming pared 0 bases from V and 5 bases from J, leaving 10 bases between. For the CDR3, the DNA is TGTGCCAGCAGCTTAGCTGTTTTCCATGAGACCCAGTACTTC. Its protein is CASSLAVFHETQYF. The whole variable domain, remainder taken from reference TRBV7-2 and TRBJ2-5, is GAGVSQSPSNKVTEKGKDVELRCDPISGHTALYWYRQSLGQGLEFLIYFQGNSAPDKSGLPSDRFSAERTGGSVSTLTIQRTQQEDSAVYLCASSLAVFHETQYFGPGTRLLVL.